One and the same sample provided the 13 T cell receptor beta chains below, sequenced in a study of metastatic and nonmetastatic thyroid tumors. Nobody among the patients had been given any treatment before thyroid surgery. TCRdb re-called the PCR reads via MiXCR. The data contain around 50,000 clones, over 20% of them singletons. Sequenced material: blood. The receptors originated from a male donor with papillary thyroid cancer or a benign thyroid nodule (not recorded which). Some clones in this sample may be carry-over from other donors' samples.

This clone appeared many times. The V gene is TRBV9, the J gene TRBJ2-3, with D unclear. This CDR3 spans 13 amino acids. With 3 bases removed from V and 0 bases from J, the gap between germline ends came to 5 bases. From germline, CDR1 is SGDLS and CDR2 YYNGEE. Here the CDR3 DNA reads TGTGCCAGCAGCGGGGCGAGCACAGATACGCAGTATTTT. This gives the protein CASSGASTDTQYF.

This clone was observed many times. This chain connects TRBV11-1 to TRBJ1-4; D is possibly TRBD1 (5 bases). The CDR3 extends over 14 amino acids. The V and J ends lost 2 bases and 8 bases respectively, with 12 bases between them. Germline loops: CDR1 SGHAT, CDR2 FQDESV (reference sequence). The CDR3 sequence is CASSLNGATEKLFF. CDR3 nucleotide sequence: TGTGCCAGCAGCTTAAACGGGGCCACCGAAAAACTGTTTTTT.

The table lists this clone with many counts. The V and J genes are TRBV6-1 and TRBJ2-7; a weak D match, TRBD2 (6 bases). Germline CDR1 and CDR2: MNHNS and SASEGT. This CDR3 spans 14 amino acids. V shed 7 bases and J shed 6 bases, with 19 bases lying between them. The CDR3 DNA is TGTGCCAGCATCAAGGCGGGGCGGCCGGGCGAGCAGTACTTC. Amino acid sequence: CASIKAGRPGEQYF.

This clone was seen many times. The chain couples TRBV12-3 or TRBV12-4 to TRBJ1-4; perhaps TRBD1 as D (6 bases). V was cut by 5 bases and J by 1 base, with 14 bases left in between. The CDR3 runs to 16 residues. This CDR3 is CASSPRGGQTNEKLFF. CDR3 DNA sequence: TGTGCCAGCAGTCCCCGCGGGGGGCAAACTAATGAAAAACTGTTTTTT.

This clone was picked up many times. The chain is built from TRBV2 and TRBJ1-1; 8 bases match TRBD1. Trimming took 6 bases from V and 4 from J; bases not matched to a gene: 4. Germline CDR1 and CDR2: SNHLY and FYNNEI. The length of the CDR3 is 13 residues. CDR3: CASSRTGITEAFF. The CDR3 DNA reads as TGTGCCAGCAGCAGGACAGGGATCACTGAAGCTTTCTTT.

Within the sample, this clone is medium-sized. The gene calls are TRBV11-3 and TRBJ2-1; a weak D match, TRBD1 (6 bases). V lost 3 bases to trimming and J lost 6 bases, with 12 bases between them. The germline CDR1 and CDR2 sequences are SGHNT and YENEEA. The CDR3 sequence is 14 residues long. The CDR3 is CASSFGGQTNEQFF. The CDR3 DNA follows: TGTGCCAGCAGCTTTGGCGGACAGACCAATGAGCAGTTCTTC.

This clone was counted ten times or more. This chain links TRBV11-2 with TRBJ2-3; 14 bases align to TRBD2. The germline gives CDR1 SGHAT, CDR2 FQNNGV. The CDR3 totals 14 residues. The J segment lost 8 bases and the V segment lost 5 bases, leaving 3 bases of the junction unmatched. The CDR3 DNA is TGTGCCAGCAGCACGGGACTAGCGGGAGCTACGCAGTATTTT. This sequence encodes CASSTGLAGATQYF.

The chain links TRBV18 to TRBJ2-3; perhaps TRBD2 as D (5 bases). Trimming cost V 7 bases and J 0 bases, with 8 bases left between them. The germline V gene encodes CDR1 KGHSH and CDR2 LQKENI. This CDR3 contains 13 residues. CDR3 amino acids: CASWTSSTDTQYF. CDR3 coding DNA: TGTGCCAGCTGGACTTCTAGCACAGATACGCAGTATTTT. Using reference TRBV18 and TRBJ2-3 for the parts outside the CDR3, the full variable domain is NAGVMQNPRHLVRRRGQEARLRCSPMKGHSHVYWYRQLPEEGLKFMVYLQKENIIDESGMPKERFSAEFPKEGPSILRIQQVVRGDSAAYFCASWTSSTDTQYFGPGTRLTVL.

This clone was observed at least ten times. The CDR3 DNA follows: TGTGCCAGCAGCCAAGAACCCATCCGGACTTGGCGGGAGGGCCAGGATGAGCAGTTCTTC. It encodes CASSQEPIRTWREGQDEQFF. The chain is built from TRBV4-2 and TRBJ2-1, with 9 bases aligning to TRBD2. Trimming cost V 0 bases and J 8 bases; bases outside gene matches: 20. Germline V CDR1 and CDR2: LGHNA, YNFKEQ. This CDR3 is 20 amino acids long.

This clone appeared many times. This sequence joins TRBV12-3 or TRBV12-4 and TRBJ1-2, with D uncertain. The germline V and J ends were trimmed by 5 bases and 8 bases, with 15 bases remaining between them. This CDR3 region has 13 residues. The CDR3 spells CASSRTVDGGYTF. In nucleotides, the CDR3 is TGTGCCAGCAGTCGGACGGTAGATGGGGGCTACACCTTC.

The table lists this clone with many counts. The CDR3 sequence: CATPGTSGNEQFF. CDR3 nucleotides: TGTGCCACCCCGGGGACTAGCGGTAATGAGCAGTTCTTC. The rearrangement links TRBV24-1 to TRBJ2-1; 11 nucleotides agree with TRBD2. This CDR3 contains 13 residues. From germline, CDR1 is KGHDR and CDR2 SFDVKD. Trimming took 9 bases from V and 7 from J; bases not matched to a gene: 4.

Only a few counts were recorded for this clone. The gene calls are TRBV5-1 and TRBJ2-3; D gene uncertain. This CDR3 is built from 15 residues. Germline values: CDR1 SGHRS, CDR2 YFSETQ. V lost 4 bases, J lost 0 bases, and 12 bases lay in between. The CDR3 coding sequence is TGCGCCAGCAGCCCGTGGGCGGACAGCACAGATACGCAGTATTTT. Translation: CASSPWADSTDTQYF.

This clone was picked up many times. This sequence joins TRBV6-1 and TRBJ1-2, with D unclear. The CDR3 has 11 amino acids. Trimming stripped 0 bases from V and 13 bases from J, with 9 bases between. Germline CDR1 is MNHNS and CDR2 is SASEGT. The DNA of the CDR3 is TGTGCCAGCAGTGAAGCAGACCTCCCCACCTTC. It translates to CASSEADLPTF.